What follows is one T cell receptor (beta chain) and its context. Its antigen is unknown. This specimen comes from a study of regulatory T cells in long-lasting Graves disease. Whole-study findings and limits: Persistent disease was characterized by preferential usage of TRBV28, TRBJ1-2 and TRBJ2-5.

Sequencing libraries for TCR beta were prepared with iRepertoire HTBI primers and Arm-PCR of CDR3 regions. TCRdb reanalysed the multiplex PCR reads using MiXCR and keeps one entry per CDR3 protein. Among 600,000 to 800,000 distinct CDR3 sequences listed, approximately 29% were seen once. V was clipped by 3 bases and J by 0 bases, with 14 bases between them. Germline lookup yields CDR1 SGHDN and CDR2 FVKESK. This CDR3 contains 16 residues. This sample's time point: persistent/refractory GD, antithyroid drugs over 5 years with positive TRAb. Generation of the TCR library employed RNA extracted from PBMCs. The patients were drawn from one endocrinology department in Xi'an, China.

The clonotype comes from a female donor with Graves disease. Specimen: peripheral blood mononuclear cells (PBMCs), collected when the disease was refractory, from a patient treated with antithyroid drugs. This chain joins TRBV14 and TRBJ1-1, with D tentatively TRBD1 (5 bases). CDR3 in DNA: TGTGCCAGCAGCCATACGCCCAGGGTATTGAACACTGAAGCTTTCTTT. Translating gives CASSHTPRVLNTEAFF.